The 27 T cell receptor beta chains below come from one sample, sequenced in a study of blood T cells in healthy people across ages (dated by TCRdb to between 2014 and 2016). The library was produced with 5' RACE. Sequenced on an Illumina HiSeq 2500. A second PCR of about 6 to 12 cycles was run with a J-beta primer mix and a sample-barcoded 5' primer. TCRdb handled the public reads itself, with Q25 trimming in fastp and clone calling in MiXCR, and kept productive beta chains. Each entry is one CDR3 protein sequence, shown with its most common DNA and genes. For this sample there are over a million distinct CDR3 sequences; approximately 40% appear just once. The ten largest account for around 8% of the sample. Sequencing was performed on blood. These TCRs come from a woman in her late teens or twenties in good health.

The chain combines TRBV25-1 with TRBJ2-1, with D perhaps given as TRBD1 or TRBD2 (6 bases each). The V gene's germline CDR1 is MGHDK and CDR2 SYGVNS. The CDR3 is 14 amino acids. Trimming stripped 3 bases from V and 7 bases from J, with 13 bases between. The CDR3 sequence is CASSDPGARNEQFF. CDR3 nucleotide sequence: TGTGCCAGCAGTGACCCGGGGGCGCGGAATGAGCAGTTCTTC.

DNA for the CDR3: TGTGCCAGCAGCGCCTACGGCGTCAATCAGCCCCAGCATTTT. Amino acid sequence: CASSAYGVNQPQHF. The V gene is TRBV7-2, the J gene TRBJ1-5; D is unclear. V was clipped by 5 bases and J by 3 bases, with 11 bases between them. The CDR3 covers 14 residues. Germline V gene data show CDR1 as SGHTA and CDR2 as FQGNSA.

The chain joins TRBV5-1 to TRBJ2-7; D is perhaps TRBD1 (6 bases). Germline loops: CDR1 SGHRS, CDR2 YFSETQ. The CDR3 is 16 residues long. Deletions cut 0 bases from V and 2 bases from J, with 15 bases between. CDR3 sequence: CASSLASGTLTYEQYF. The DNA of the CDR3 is TGCGCCAGCAGCTTGGCCTCGGGGACACTCACCTACGAGCAGTACTTC.

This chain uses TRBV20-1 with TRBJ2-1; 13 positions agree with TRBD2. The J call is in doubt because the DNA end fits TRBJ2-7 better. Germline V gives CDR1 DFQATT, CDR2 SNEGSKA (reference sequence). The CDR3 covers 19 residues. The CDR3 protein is CSARDLLAGGQDSYNEQYF. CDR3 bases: TGCAGTGCTAGAGATTTACTAGCGGGAGGGCAGGACTCCTACAATGAGCAGTACTTC.

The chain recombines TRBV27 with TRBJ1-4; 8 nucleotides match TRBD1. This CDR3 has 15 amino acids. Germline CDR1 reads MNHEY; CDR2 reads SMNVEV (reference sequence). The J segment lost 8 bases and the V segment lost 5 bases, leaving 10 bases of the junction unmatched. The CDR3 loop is CASSILQGVGEKLFF. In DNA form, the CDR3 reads TGTGCCAGCAGTATTCTACAGGGGGTAGGGGAAAAACTGTTTTTT. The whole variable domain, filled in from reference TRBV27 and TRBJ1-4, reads EAQVTQNPRYLITVTGKKLTVTCSQNMNHEYMSWYRQDPGLGLRQIYYSMNVEVTDKGDVPEGYKVSRKEKRNFPLILESPSPNQTSLYFCASSILQGVGEKLFFGSGTQLSVL.

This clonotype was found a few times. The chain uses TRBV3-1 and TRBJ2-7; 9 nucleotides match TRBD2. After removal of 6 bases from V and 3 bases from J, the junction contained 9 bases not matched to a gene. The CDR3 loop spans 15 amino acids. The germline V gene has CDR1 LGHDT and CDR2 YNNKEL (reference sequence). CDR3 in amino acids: CASSAGRAGGYEQYF. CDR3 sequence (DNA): TGTGCCAGCAGTGCGGGACGAGCGGGGGGCTACGAGCAGTACTTC.

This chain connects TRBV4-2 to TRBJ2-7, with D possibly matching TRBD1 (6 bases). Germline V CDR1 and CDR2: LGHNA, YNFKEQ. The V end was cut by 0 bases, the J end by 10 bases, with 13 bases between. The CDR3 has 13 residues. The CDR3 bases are TGTGCCAGCAGCCAAGACCGACAGGTCCGCCAGTACTTC. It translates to CASSQDRQVRQYF.

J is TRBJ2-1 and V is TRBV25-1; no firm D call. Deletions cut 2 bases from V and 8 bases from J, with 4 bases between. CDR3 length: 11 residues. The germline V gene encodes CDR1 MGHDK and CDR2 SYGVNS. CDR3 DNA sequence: TGTGCCAGCAGTGAAATCTATGAGCAGTTCTTC. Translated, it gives CASSEIYEQFF.

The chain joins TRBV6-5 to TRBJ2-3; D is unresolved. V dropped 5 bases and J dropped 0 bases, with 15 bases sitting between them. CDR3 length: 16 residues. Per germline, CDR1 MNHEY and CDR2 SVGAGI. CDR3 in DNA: TGTGCCAGCAGTCCCTCACAAGGCTCTAGCACAGATACGCAGTATTTT. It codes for CASSPSQGSSTDTQYF.

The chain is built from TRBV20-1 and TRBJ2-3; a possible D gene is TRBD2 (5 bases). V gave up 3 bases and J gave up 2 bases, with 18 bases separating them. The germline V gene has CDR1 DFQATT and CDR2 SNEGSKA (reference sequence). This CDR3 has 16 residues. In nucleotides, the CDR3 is TGCAGTGCTAGGACCGAGCGGCTAGCAGACACAGATACGCAGTATTTT. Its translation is CSARTERLADTDTQYF.

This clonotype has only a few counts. In nucleotides, the CDR3 is TGCAGCGTGGACGGGTACACTGAAGCTTTCTTT. Translated: CSVDGYTEAFF. V gene TRBV29-1 combines with J gene TRBJ1-1; D remains ambiguous. The CDR3 totals 11 residues. The ends were cut back, 6 bases at V and 3 bases at J, with 8 bases in the middle. Germline CDR1 is SQVTM and CDR2 is ANQGSEA.

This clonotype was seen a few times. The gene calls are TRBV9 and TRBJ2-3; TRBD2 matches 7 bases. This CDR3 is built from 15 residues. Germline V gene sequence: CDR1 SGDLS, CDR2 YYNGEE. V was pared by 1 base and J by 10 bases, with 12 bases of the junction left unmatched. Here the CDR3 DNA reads TGTGCCAGCAGCGTATCGATACCGACTAGCTCGGCGCAGTATTTT. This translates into CASSVSIPTSSAQYF.

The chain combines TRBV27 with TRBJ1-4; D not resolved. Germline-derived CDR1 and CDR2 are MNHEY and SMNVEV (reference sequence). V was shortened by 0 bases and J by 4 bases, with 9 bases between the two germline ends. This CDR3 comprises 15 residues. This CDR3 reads CASSLSGELNEKLFF. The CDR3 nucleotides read TGTGCCAGCAGTTTATCGGGAGAACTTAATGAAAAACTGTTTTTT.

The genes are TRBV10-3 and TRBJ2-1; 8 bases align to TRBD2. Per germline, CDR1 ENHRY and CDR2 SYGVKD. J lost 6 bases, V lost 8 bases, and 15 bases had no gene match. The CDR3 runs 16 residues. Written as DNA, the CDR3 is TGTGCCATCGGCCGCGGGAACGCGGGAGGTAGCAATGAGCAGTTCTTC. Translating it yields CAIGRGNAGGSNEQFF.

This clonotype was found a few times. The CDR3 DNA reads TGTGCCAGCAGCCCCCTTGAGGGGGGGCTTGAGCAGTTCTTC. It codes for CASSPLEGGLEQFF. V gene TRBV7-9 combines with J gene TRBJ2-1, with D maybe TRBD2 (7 bases). The V and J ends lost 5 bases and 9 bases respectively, with 17 bases between them. CDR3 length: 14 amino acids. Per the germline V gene, CDR1 is SEHNR and CDR2 is FQNEAQ (reference sequence).

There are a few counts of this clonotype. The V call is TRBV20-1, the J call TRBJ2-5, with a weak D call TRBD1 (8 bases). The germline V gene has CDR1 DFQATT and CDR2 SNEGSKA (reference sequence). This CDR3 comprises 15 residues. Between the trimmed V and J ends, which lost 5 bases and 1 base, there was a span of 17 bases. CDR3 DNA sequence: TGCAGTGCTTTTACAGGGGGAGGGGGCCAAGAGACCCAGTACTTC. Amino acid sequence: CSAFTGGGGQETQYF.

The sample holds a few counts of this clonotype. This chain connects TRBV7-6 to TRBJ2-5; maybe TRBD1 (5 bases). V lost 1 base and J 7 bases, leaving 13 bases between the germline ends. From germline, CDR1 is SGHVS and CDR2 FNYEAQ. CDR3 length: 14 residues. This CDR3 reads CASSLVGAAWTQYF. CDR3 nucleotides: TGTGCCAGCAGCTTAGTTGGGGCAGCTTGGACCCAGTACTTC.

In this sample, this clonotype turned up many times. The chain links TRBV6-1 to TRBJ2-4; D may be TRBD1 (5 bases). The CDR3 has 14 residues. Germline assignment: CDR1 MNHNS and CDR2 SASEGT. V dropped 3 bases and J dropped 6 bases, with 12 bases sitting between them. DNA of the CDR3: TGTGCCAGCAGTGATCCAATTACAGGAAACATTCAGTACTTC. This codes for CASSDPITGNIQYF.

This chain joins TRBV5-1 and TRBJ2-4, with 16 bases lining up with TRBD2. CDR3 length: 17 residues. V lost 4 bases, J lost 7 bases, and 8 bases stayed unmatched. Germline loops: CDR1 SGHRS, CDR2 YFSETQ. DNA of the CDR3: TGCGCCAGCAGCGGTGGGACTAGCGGGAGGGCCAGGAACATTCAGTACTTC. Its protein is CASSGGTSGRARNIQYF.

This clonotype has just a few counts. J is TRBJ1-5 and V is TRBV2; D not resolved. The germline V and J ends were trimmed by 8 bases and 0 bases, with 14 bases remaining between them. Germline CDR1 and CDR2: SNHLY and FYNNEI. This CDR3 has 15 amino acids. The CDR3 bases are TGTGCCAGCCGGGCTGACGGCGGTAGCAATCAGCCCCAGCATTTT. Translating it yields CASRADGGSNQPQHF.

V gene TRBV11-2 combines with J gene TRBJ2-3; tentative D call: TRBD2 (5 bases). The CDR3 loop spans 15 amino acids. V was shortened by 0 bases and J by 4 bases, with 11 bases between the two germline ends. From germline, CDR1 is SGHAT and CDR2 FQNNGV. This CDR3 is CASSLETSRPDTQYF. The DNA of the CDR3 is TGTGCCAGCAGCTTAGAAACTAGTCGGCCAGATACGCAGTATTTT.

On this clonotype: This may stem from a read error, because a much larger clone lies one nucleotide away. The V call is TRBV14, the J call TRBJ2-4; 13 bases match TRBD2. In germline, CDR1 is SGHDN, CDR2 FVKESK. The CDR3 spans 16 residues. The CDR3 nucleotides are TGTGCCGGCAGCCAAGAAAGGACTAGCGGGAGAAGTGACCAGTACTTC. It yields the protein CAGSQERTSGRSDQYF. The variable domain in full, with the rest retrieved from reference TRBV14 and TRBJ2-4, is EAGVTQFPSHSVIEKGQTVTLRCDPISGHDNLYWYRRVMGKEIKFLLHFVKESKQDESGMPNNRFLAERTGGTYSTLKVQPAELEDSGVYFCAGSQERTSGRSDQYFGAGTRLSVL.

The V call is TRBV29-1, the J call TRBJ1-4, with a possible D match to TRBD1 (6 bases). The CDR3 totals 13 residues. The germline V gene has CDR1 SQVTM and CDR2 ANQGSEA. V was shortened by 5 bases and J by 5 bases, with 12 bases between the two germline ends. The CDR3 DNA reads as TGCAGCGTTTGTCCCCAGGGGAATGAAAAACTGTTTTTT. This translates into CSVCPQGNEKLFF.

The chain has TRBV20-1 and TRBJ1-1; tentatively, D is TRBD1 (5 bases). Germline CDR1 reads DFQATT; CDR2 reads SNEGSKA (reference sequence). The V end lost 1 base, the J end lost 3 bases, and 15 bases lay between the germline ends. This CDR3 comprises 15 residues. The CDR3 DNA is TGCAGTGCTAGAGTTCGTAGAGGGGCGGACACTGAAGCTTTCTTT. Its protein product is CSARVRRGADTEAFF.

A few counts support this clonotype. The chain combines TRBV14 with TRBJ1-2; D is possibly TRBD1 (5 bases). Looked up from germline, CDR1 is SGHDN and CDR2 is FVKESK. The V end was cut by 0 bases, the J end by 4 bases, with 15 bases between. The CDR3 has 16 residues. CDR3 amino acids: CASSQERDGTPYGYTF. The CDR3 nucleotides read TGTGCCAGCAGCCAAGAAAGGGACGGGACTCCCTATGGCTACACCTTC.

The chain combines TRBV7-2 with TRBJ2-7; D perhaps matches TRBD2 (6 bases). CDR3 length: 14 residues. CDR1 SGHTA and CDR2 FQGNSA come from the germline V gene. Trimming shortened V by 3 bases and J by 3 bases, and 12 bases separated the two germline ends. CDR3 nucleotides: TGTGCCAGCAGCTTCTCGCGGGATTACTACGAGCAGTACTTC. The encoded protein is CASSFSRDYYEQYF. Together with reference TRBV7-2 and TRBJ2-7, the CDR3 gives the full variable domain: GAGVSQSPSNKVTEKGKDVELRCDPISGHTALYWYRQSLGQGLEFLIYFQGNSAPDKSGLPSDRFSAERTGGSVSTLTIQRTQQEDSAVYLCASSFSRDYYEQYFGPGTRLTVT.

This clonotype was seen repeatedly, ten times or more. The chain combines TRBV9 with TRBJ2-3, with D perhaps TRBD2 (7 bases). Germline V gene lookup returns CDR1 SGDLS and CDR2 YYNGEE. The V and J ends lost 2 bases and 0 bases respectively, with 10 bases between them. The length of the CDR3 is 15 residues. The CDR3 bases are TGTGCCAGCAGCGTCGCGGGGGCCAGCACAGATACGCAGTATTTT. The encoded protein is CASSVAGASTDTQYF.